This T cell receptor beta chain was identified in a study of T cells in Graves' hyperthyroidism and ophthalmopathy. As for the study in general: Peripheral blood was collected at initial diagnosis, before any treatment.

TCR beta CDR3 regions were amplified from RNA transcripts. HTBI primers drove first-round RT-PCR of the TCR CDR3. TCRdb independently ran MiXCR on the multiplex PCR reads; one entry per CDR3 protein. The table has around 350,000 distinct CDR3 sequences, approximately 19% seen once. This clonotype was observed many times. Antigen specificity is unknown. CDR1 and CDR2 from the germline V gene are DFQATT and SNEGSKA (reference sequence). The CDR3 totals 11 residues. V dropped 6 bases and J dropped 4 bases, with 9 bases sitting between them. Any patient presenting with uncontrolled infection, other autoimmune disease, pregnancy or lactation was left out. General study points: Separation of ophthalmopathy from stable hyperthyroidism was achieved by a 13 V-J model. Clonotypes that were expanded in thyroid above 0.001 mostly appeared in blood too.

Sequences were obtained from blood. The TCR comes from a woman aged 18-35 years with Graves' hyperthyroidism. The genes are TRBV20-1 and TRBJ1-2; D might be TRBD1 (5 bases). CDR3: CSAGRGYGYTF. The CDR3 DNA reads as TGCAGTGCGGGGCGCGGCTATGGCTACACCTTC.